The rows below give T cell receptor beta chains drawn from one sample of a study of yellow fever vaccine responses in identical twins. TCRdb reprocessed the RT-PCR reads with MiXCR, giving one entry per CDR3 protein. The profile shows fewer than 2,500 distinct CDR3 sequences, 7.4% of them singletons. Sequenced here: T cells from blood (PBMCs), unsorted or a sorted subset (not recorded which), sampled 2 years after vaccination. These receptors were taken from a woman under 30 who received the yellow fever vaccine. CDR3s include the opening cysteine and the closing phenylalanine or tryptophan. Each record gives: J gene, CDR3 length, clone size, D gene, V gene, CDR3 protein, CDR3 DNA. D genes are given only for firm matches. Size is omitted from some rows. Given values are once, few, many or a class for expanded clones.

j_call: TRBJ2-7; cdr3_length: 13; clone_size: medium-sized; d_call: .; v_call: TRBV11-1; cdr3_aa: CASSHGRDYEQYF; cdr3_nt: TGTGCCAGCAGCCACGGGAGAGACTACGAGCAGTACTTC
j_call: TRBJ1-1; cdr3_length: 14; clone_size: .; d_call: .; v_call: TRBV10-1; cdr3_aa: CASSESGLNTEAFF; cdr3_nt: TGCGCCAGCAGTGAGTCCGGGTTGAACACTGAAGCTTTCTTT
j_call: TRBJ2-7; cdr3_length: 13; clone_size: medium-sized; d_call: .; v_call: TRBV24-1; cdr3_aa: CATSDLEGDEQYF; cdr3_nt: TGTGCCACCAGTGATCTCGAGGGTGACGAGCAGTACTTC
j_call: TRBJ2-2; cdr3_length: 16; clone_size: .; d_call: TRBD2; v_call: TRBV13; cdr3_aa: CASSPGLAGDTGELFF; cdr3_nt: TGTGCCAGCAGCCCGGGACTAGCGGGAGACACCGGGGAGCTGTTTTTT
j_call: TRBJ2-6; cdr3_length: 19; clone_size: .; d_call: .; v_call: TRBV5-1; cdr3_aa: CASSLGGQPGSSGANVLTF; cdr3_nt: TGCGCCAGCAGCTTGGGGGGACAACCGGGCTCCTCTGGGGCCAACGTCCTGACTTTC
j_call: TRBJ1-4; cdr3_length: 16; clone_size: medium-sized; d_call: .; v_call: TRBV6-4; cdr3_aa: CASRDNAGILGEKLFF; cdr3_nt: TGTGCCAGCAGAGACAACGCGGGGATTTTAGGGGAAAAACTGTTTTTT
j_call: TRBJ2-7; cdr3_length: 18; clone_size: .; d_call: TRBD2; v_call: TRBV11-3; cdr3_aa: CASRKPGLAGGGVGEQYF; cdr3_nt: TGTGCCAGCAGAAAGCCGGGACTAGCGGGAGGAGGAGTAGGCGAGCAGTACTTC
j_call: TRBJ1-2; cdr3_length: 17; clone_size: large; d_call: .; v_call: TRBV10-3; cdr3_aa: CAISEMSADSLYYGYTF; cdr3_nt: TGTGCCATCAGCGAGATGTCCGCGGACAGCCTGTACTATGGCTACACCTTC
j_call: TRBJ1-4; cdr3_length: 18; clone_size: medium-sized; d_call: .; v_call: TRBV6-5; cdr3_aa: CASSSKLITAWTNEKLFF; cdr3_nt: TGTGCCAGCAGTTCTAAGCTCATCACAGCCTGGACTAATGAAAAACTGTTTTTT
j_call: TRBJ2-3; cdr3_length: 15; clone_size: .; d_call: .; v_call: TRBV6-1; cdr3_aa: CASSNSDKGSDTQYF; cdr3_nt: TGTGCCAGCAGCAATTCGGACAAGGGGTCAGATACGCAGTATTTT
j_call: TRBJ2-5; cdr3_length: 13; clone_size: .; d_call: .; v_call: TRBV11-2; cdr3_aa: CASSLWAKETQYF; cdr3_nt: TGTGCCAGCAGCTTATGGGCCAAAGAGACCCAGTACTTC
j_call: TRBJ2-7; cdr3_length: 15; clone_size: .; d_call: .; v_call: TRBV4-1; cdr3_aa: CASSQAGPGGYEQYF; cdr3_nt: TGCGCCAGCAGCCAAGCGGGACCCGGAGGGTACGAGCAGTACTTC
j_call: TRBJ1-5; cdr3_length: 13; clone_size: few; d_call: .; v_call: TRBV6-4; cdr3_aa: CASSDDSNQPQHF; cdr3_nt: TGTGCCAGCAGTGACGACAGCAATCAGCCCCAGCATTTT
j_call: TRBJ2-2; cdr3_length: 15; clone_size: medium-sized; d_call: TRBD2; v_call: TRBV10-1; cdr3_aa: CASASGGANTGELFF; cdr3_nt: TGCGCCAGTGCCTCGGGGGGAGCGAACACCGGGGAGCTGTTTTTT
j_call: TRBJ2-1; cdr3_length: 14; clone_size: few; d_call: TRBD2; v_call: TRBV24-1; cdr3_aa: CATKGSGRAHEQFF; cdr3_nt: TGTGCCACCAAGGGAAGCGGGAGGGCTCATGAGCAGTTCTTC
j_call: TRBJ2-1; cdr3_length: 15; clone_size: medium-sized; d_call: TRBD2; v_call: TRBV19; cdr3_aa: CASSNPAGGLWEQFF; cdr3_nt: TGTGCCAGTAGTAATCCAGCGGGAGGCCTGTGGGAGCAGTTCTTC
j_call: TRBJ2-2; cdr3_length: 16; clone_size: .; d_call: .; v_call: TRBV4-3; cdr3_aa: CASSQADGGNTGELFF; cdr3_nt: TGCGCCAGCAGCCAAGCGGATGGAGGGAACACCGGGGAGCTGTTTTTT
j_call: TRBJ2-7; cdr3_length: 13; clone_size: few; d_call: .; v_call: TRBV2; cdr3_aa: CASSEATPYEQYF; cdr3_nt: TGTGCCAGCAGTGAAGCGACCCCCTACGAGCAGTACTTC
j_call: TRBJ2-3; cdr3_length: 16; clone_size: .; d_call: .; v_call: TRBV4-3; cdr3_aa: CASSQDHAGETDTQYF; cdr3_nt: TGCGCCAGCAGCCAAGATCATGCAGGAGAGACAGATACGCAGTATTTT
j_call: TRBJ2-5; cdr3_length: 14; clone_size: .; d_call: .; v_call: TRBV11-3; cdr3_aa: CASSQGSLQETQYF; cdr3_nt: TGTGCCAGCAGCCAAGGGTCCCTCCAAGAGACCCAGTACTTC
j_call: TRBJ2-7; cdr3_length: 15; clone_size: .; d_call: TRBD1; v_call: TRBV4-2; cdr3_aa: CASSQGTGTYYEQYF; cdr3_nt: TGTGCCAGCAGCCAAGGGACAGGGACATACTACGAGCAGTACTTC
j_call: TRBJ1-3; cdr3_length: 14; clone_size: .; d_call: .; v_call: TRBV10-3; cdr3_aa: CAISESGSGNTIYF; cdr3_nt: TGTGCCATCAGTGAGTCTGGGTCTGGAAACACCATATATTTT
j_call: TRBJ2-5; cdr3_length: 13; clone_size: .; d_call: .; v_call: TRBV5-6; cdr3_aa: CASSLYPQKTQYF; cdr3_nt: TGTGCCAGCAGCTTGTACCCCCAAAAGACCCAGTACTTC
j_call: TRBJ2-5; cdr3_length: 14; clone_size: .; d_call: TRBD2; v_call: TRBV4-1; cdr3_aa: CASSQAAGEETQYF; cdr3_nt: TGCGCCAGCAGCCAAGCAGCGGGAGAAGAGACCCAGTACTTC
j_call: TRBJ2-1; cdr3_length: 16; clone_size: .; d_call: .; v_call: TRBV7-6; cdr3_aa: CASSSMGGGGSDEQFF; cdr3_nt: TGTGCCAGCAGCTCGATGGGAGGGGGAGGCTCGGATGAGCAGTTCTTC
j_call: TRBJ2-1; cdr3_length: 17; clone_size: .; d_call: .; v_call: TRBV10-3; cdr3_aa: CAISTGVAHRSYNEQFF; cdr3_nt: TGTGCCATCAGCACCGGGGTGGCTCATCGCTCCTACAATGAGCAGTTCTTC
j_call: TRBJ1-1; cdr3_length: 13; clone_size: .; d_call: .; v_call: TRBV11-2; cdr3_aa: CASSLWSGTEAFF; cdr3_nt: TGTGCCAGCAGCTTATGGTCGGGGACTGAAGCTTTCTTT
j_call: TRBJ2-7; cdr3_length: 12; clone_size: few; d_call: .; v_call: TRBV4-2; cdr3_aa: CASSPDRNEQYF; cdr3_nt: TGTGCCAGCAGCCCCGACAGGAACGAGCAGTACTTC
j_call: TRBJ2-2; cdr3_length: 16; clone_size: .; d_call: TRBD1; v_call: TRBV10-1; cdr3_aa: CASSRDRPPSTGELFF; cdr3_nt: TGCGCCAGCAGTCGGGACAGGCCCCCGTCCACCGGGGAGCTGTTTTTT
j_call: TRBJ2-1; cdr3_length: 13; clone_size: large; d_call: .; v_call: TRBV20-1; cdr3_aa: CSARDRADNEQFF; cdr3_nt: TGCAGTGCTAGAGATCGCGCCGACAATGAGCAGTTCTTC
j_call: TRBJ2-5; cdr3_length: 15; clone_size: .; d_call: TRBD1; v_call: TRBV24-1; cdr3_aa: CATGADRGLLETQYF; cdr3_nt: TGTGCCACCGGGGCGGACAGGGGGCTTCTTGAGACCCAGTACTTC
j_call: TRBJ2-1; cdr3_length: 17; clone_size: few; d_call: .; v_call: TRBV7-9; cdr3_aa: CASSRREEGKGGNEQFF; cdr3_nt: TGTGCCAGCAGCCGCCGGGAAGAAGGGAAAGGGGGCAATGAGCAGTTCTTC